One sample yielded the 27 T cell receptor beta chains listed below, sequenced in a study of shared clonotypes between healthy human individuals. This table comes from immunoSEQ multiplex PCR, and its TCRdb copy is limited to in-frame clones, with some not included. The table shows 550,000 to 600,000 clones, with 95% to 98% occurring only once. CD45RO-negative cells were positively selected for CCR7, leaving out terminally differentiated effector memory CD45RA+ cells. The sequenced sample was naive CD8+ T cells sorted from blood. All receptors derive from a man between 25 and 39 years old in good health.

The rearrangement uses TRBV11-2 and TRBJ2-7, with D perhaps assigned TRBD1 or TRBD2 (5 bases each). The CDR3 is 13 residues long. The V and J ends lost 5 bases and 3 bases respectively, with 11 bases between them. Germline V gene data show CDR1 as SGHAT and CDR2 as FQNNGV. Written as DNA, the CDR3 is TGTGCCAGCAGCCAGGGACCGGACTACGAGCAGTACTTC. It is translated as CASSQGPDYEQYF.

The rearrangement uses TRBV27 and TRBJ1-2; possibly TRBD1 for D (5 bases). The CDR3 has 14 residues. Trimming pared 6 bases from V and 2 bases from J, leaving 13 bases between. Looked up from germline, CDR1 is MNHEY and CDR2 is SMNVEV (reference sequence). Here the CDR3 reads CASRGTTLNYGYTF. The CDR3 coding sequence is TGTGCCAGCAGAGGGACGACGCTCAACTATGGCTACACCTTC.

On this clone: Other DNA sequences from this sample encode an identical CDR3 as well. The chain is built from TRBV7-9 and TRBJ2-7, with 7 bases identical to TRBD2. The J segment lost 2 bases and the V segment lost 5 bases, leaving 3 bases of the junction unmatched. This CDR3 spans 13 amino acids. CDR1 and CDR2 from the germline V gene are SEHNR and FQNEAQ (reference sequence). The CDR3 nucleotides are TGTGCCAGCAGCCCCCGGGGGGCCTACGAGCAGTACTTC. Protein product: CASSPRGAYEQYF.

The V call is TRBV28, the J call TRBJ1-4, with 7 nucleotides matching TRBD1. Germline values: CDR1 MDHEN, CDR2 SYDVKM. V shed 9 bases and J 0 bases; nucleotides not matched to a gene: 7. This CDR3 contains 15 residues. CDR3: CASNRGLTTNEKLFF. CDR3 DNA: TGTGCCAGTAACAGGGGACTTACAACTAATGAAAAACTGTTTTTT.

The V gene is TRBV27, the J gene TRBJ2-1; 10 bases agree with TRBD2. Looked up from germline, CDR1 is MNHEY and CDR2 is SMNVEV (reference sequence). The CDR3 has 15 amino acids. Unmatched junction bases numbered 9, after V lost 6 bases and J lost 7 bases. Here the CDR3 DNA reads TGTGCCAGCAGGATAGGGCTAGCGGGAGTGAATGAGCAGTTCTTC. It translates to CASRIGLAGVNEQFF.

V and J are TRBV7-8 and TRBJ2-1, with no clear D. Germline CDR1 reads SGHVS; CDR2 reads FQNEAQ. This CDR3 region has 13 residues. Trimming shortened V by 2 bases and J by 4 bases, and 6 bases separated the two germline ends. CDR3 DNA sequence: TGTGCCAGCAGCTTAATGATGTACAATGAGCAGTTCTTC. Its protein is CASSLMMYNEQFF. Together with reference TRBV7-8 and TRBJ2-1, the CDR3 gives the full variable domain: GAGVSQSPRYKVAKRGQDVALRCDPISGHVSLFWYQQALGQGPEFLTYFQNEAQLDKSGLPSDRFFAERPEGSVSTLKIQRTQQEDSAVYLCASSLMMYNEQFFGPGTRLTVL.

The chain joins TRBV7-6 to TRBJ2-7; possibly TRBD2 for D (6 bases). This CDR3 comprises 16 residues. Germline CDR1 reads SGHVS; CDR2 reads FNYEAQ. V was cut by 4 bases and J by 1 base, with 17 bases left in between. CDR3 residues: CASSSRLGGGSYEQYF. CDR3 coding DNA: TGTGCCAGCAGCTCCCGTCTGGGGGGTGGGTCCTACGAGCAGTACTTC.

This sequence joins TRBV7-9 and TRBJ2-7; D uncertain. There are 12 residues in the CDR3. CDR1 SEHNR and CDR2 FQNEAQ come from the germline V gene (reference sequence). Trimming pared 1 base from V and 9 bases from J, leaving 10 bases between. The chain's CDR3 is CASSLGQPRQYF. As DNA, the CDR3 is TGTGCCAGCAGCTTAGGGCAGCCGCGGCAGTACTTC.

This sequence joins TRBV5-4 and TRBJ2-3; D is perhaps TRBD1 or TRBD2 (5 bases each). V was clipped by 2 bases and J by 2 bases, with 12 bases between them. The CDR3 covers 15 residues. Germline CDR1 SGHNT, CDR2 YYREEE (reference sequence). The CDR3 loop reads CASSFSIGATDTQYF. CDR3 DNA sequence: TGTGCCAGCAGCTTTTCTATCGGGGCCACAGATACGCAGTATTTT.

The chain is built from TRBV11-2 and TRBJ2-3; the D is unclear. The CDR3 is 14 residues long. Germline loops: CDR1 SGHAT, CDR2 FQNNGV. V was shortened by 2 bases and J by 6 bases, with 12 bases between the two germline ends. The CDR3 sequence is CASSLRISLDTQYF. CDR3 nucleotide sequence: TGTGCCAGCAGCTTACGTATATCTTTGGATACGCAGTATTTT.

This sequence joins TRBV28 and TRBJ2-5; no clear D gene. The germline gives CDR1 MDHEN, CDR2 SYDVKM. The V end lost 4 bases, the J end lost 5 bases, and 20 bases lay between the germline ends. There are 16 residues in the CDR3. Written as DNA, the CDR3 is TGTGCCAGCAGTTCTCCCCTTTCCCGGATCTGGGAGACCCAGTACTTC. This encodes CASSSPLSRIWETQYF.

CDR3 DNA: TGTGCCAGCAGCTCCAGAGATCGGGTAGCGGGGGACTCCTACAATGAGCAGTTCTTC. This gives the protein CASSSRDRVAGDSYNEQFF. This rearrangement joins TRBV13 to TRBJ2-1, with 9 bases fitting TRBD2. There are 19 residues in the CDR3. Trimming cost V 4 bases and J 0 bases; bases outside gene matches: 13. Germline lookup yields CDR1 PRHDT and CDR2 FYEKMQ (reference sequence).

This chain uses TRBV12-5 with TRBJ2-1; 7 bases agree with TRBD2. The V gene end was trimmed by 4 bases and the J gene end by 6 bases; junction bases not matched to a gene: 6. CDR3 size: 14 residues. Germline values: CDR1 LGHNT, CDR2 FRNRAP. The CDR3 spells CASGSGGTRNEQFF. The CDR3 region has the DNA TGTGCTAGTGGTTCCGGGGGGACCCGCAATGAGCAGTTCTTC.

V is TRBV4-1 and J is TRBJ2-7, with D possibly matching TRBD1 (5 bases). CDR3 length equals 15 residues. Germline values: CDR1 MGHRA, CDR2 YSYEKL. Trimming took off 3 bases at V and 3 bases at J, with 15 bases between the two ends. The CDR3 loop reads CASSHQTVSYYEQYF. CDR3 coding DNA: TGCGCCAGCAGCCACCAGACAGTTTCCTACTACGAGCAGTACTTC.

The chain uses TRBV6-1 and TRBJ2-1; D is ambiguous. Germline loops: CDR1 MNHNS, CDR2 SASEGT. V was pared by 5 bases and J by 2 bases, with 10 bases between. CDR3 length equals 14 residues. DNA for the CDR3: TGTGCCAGCAGTTCCAAGGCTACCTACAATGAGCAGTTCTTC. As protein: CASSSKATYNEQFF.

The rearrangement links TRBV7-3 to TRBJ2-3; 14 bases line up with TRBD2. The CDR3 is made up of 17 amino acids. The J segment lost 4 bases and the V segment lost 4 bases, leaving 7 bases of the junction unmatched. Germline lookup yields CDR1 SGHTA and CDR2 FQGTGA. This CDR3 reads CASSSGTSGSGADTQYF. In DNA, the CDR3 is TGTGCCAGCAGCTCCGGGACTAGCGGGAGCGGGGCAGATACGCAGTATTTT.

The genes are TRBV29-1 and TRBJ2-7; 9 bases map to TRBD2. From germline, CDR1 is SQVTM and CDR2 ANQGSEA. V dropped 7 bases and J dropped 3; count of bases not matched to a gene: 7. The length of the CDR3 is 13 residues. The CDR3 is CSATVSGSYEQYF. CDR3 DNA: TGCAGCGCCACAGTTAGCGGGAGCTACGAGCAGTACTTC.

The chain links TRBV7-6 to TRBJ2-2; D ambiguous. Trimming removed 7 bases at V and 5 bases at J, with 8 bases between. Germline V gene sequence: CDR1 SGHVS, CDR2 FNYEAQ. CDR3 length: 12 amino acids. The CDR3 reads CASKPGTGELFF. DNA of the CDR3: TGTGCCAGCAAACCGGGTACCGGGGAGCTGTTTTTT.

The V and J genes are TRBV9 and TRBJ2-1, with TRBD2 matching over 8 bases. The trim removed 0 bases at V and 6 bases at J, leaving 5 bases unmatched. This CDR3 has 15 amino acids. Germline CDR1 is SGDLS and CDR2 is YYNGEE. The CDR3 DNA reads TGTGCCAGCAGCGTAGGAGCGGGAGCCCTCAATGAGCAGTTCTTC. Residues: CASSVGAGALNEQFF.

This clone was seen a single time. The genes are TRBV27 and TRBJ2-1; possibly TRBD2 for D (5 bases). The ends were cut back, 6 bases at V and 3 bases at J, with 12 bases in the middle. The germline V gene has CDR1 MNHEY and CDR2 SMNVEV (reference sequence). The CDR3 sequence is 14 residues long. The CDR3 protein is CASSPKRLYNEQFF. The CDR3 DNA reads TGTGCCAGCAGCCCCAAGCGGCTCTACAATGAGCAGTTCTTC.

A remark on this clone: The junction differs from germline at one of its ends, possibly a read error. J is TRBJ2-7 and V is TRBV4-1; 7 positions agree with TRBD1. Germline V CDR1 and CDR2: MGHRA, YSYEKL. The CDR3 totals 15 residues. The CDR3 bases are TGCGTCAGCAGCCAGGGGGAGTCTAGCTCCTACGAGCAGTACTTC. This gives the protein CVSSQGESSSYEQYF.

Concerning this clone itself: Different DNA sequences within this sample yield the same CDR3. The V and J genes are TRBV27 and TRBJ2-3; D gene uncertain. The germline V gene encodes CDR1 MNHEY and CDR2 SMNVEV (reference sequence). V was shortened by 5 bases and J by 0 bases, with 6 bases between the two germline ends. The CDR3 has 13 amino acids. The CDR3 here is CASSSLSTDTQYF. The DNA for the CDR3 is TGTGCCAGCAGTAGTCTTAGCACAGATACGCAGTATTTT.

The genes are TRBV4-1 and TRBJ2-7; 8 nucleotides match TRBD2. With 3 bases clipped from V and 3 bases from J, the junction kept 10 bases outside the gene matches. The CDR3 loop spans 16 amino acids. CDR1 MGHRA and CDR2 YSYEKL come from the germline V gene. For the CDR3, the DNA is TGCGCCAGCAGCCAGGGGCCGGGACTAGGCGTCTACGAGCAGTACTTC. This translates into CASSQGPGLGVYEQYF.

Of note for this clone: Other DNA sequences from this sample encode an identical CDR3 as well. The chain employs TRBV9 and TRBJ2-3; TRBD2 aligns across 11 bases. This CDR3 is 16 amino acids long. In germline, CDR1 is SGDLS, CDR2 YYNGEE. V lost 3 bases, J lost 0 bases, and 3 bases stayed unmatched. The CDR3 DNA is TGTGCCAGCAGCGAGGGACTAGCGGAGAGCACAGATACGCAGTATTTT. It encodes CASSEGLAESTDTQYF.

The chain is built from TRBV27 and TRBJ2-1, with 8 bases fitting TRBD1. After removal of 4 bases from V and 2 bases from J, the junction contained 10 bases not matched to a gene. Germline lookup yields CDR1 MNHEY and CDR2 SMNVEV (reference sequence). There are 17 residues in the CDR3. In DNA, the CDR3 is TGTGCCAGCAGTTCGCTTTTAACAGGGGGGACCTACAATGAGCAGTTCTTC. This codes for CASSSLLTGGTYNEQFF.

The genes are TRBV4-1 and TRBJ2-7; D gene uncertain. With 0 bases removed from V and 5 bases from J, the gap between germline ends came to 11 bases. Germline lookup yields CDR1 MGHRA and CDR2 YSYEKL. This CDR3 is 14 amino acids long. CDR3: CASSQDPSSHEQYF. CDR3 bases: TGCGCCAGCAGCCAAGATCCATCATCCCACGAGCAGTACTTC.

The chain recombines TRBV7-9 with TRBJ1-1; possibly TRBD1 for D (5 bases). Between the trimmed V and J ends, which lost 3 bases and 1 base, there was a span of 9 bases. There are 14 residues in the CDR3. Germline CDR1 reads SEHNR; CDR2 reads FQNEAQ (reference sequence). CDR3 protein: CASSFGRGNTEAFF. CDR3 in DNA: TGTGCCAGCAGCTTTGGTAGGGGGAACACTGAAGCTTTCTTT.